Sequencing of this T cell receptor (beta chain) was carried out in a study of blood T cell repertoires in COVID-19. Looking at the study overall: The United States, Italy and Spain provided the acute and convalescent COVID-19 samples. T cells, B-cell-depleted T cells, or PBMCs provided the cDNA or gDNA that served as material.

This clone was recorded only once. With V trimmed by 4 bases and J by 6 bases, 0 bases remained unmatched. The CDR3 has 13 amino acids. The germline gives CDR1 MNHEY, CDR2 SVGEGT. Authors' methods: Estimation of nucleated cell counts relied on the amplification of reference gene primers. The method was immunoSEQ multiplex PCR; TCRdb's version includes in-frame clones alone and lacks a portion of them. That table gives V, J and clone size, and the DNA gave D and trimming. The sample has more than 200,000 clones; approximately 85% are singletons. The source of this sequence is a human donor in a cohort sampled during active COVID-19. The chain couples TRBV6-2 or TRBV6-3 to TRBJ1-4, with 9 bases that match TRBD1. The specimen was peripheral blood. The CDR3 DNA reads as TGTGCCAGCAGTTGGGACAGGGATGAAAAACTGTTTTTT. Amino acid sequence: CASSWDRDEKLFF.